A selection of T cell receptor beta chains follows, all from one sample in a study of cytomegalovirus exposure and HLA in healthy donors. Some clones are missing from TCRdb's copy, which holds only in-frame ones; the method was immunoSEQ multiplex PCR. The sample holds some 190,000 clones, roughly nine tenths seen once. Input material: PBMCs. Receptors were obtained from a boy aged 2-15 years in good health and CMV-seronegative. Each CDR3 is given with its conserved first and last residue. A D gene is named only where the DNA matches it firmly. Clone size is given for some rows only: seen once, a few or many times, or a class if the clone is expanded.

NA | TRBJ2-3 | TRBV4-2 | TRBD2 | CASSQGLAGADTQYF | TGTGCCAGCAGCCAAGGACTAGCGGGGGCAGATACGCAGTATTTT
NA | TRBJ1-2 | TRBV10-3 | TRBD1 | CAISFESGQGGGYTF | TGTGCCATCAGTTTTGAGAGTGGACAGGGAGGTGGCTACACCTTC
NA | TRBJ1-1 | TRBV21-1 | NA | CASSRDKNTEAFF | TGTGCCAGCAGCCGTGACAAGAACACTGAAGCTTTCTTT
NA | TRBJ2-1 | TRBV6-1 | NA | CASSGQRWDISYNEQFF | TGTGCCAGCAGTGGACAACGTTGGGACATCTCCTACAATGAGCAGTTCTTC
NA | TRBJ2-2 | TRBV21-1 | NA | CASSKPGRANTGELFF | TGTGCCAGCAGCAAACCGGGCAGGGCGAACACCGGGGAGCTGTTTTTT
NA | TRBJ2-1 | TRBV10-3 | NA | CAIKGDTNKREQFF | TGTGCCATCAAGGGGGATACGAACAAAAGGGAGCAGTTCTTC
NA | TRBJ2-2 | TRBV9 | TRBD2 | CASSVVGRDTGELFF | TGTGCCAGCAGCGTAGTGGGGAGGGACACCGGGGAGCTGTTTTTT
once | TRBJ2-7 | TRBV7-2 | NA | CASSFRQIYEQYF | TGTGCCAGCAGCTTTAGACAGATCTACGAGCAGTACTTC
NA | TRBJ1-2 | TRBV11-2 | NA | CASSHGQFYGYTF | TGTGCCAGCAGCCATGGACAGTTCTATGGCTACACCTTC
few | TRBJ2-3 | TRBV5-1 | TRBD2 | CASSLGFGEGGSDTQYF | TGCGCCAGCAGCTTGGGGTTTGGGGAGGGAGGATCAGATACGCAGTATTTT
NA | TRBJ2-7 | TRBV5-6 | NA | CASSLAMTAAYEQYF | TGTGCCAGCAGCTTGGCTATGACAGCCGCCTACGAGCAGTACTTC
NA | TRBJ1-2 | TRBV6-1 | NA | CASSETGVGSNYGYTF | TGTGCCAGCAGTGAAACCGGGGTGGGATCTAACTATGGCTACACCTTC
NA | TRBJ2-1 | TRBV12-2 | NA | CASRLASGRPTYNEQFF | TGTGCAAGTCGCTTAGCTAGCGGGAGGCCCACCTACAATGAGCAGTTCTTC
NA | TRBJ2-2 | TRBV19 | TRBD2 | CASSSREGRLAAGELFF | TGTGCCAGTAGTTCCAGAGAGGGGAGACTAGCGGCCGGGGAGCTGTTTTTT
NA | TRBJ2-7 | TRBV29-1 | TRBD1 | CSVGPLGTGMANEQYF | TGCAGCGTTGGCCCCCTCGGGACAGGGATGGCCAACGAGCAGTACTTC
NA | TRBJ1-2 | TRBV15 | TRBD1 | CATTSGGIYGYTF | TGTGCCACCACCTCAGGGGGTATATATGGCTACACCTTC
NA | TRBJ1-2 | TRBV28 | NA | CASSSDTHYGYTF | TGTGCCAGCAGTTCGGACACGCATTATGGCTACACCTTC
NA | TRBJ2-7 | TRBV5-1 | NA | CASSPAFDTYEQYF | TGCGCCAGCAGCCCCGCCTTTGACACCTACGAGCAGTACTTC
NA | TRBJ2-7 | TRBV9 | NA | CASSPRGGHEQYF | TGTGCCAGCAGCCCGAGGGGGGGCCACGAGCAGTACTTC
NA | TRBJ2-3 | TRBV19 | NA | CASSQRVTDTQYF | TGTGCCAGTAGCCAGCGGGTCACAGATACGCAGTATTTT
NA | TRBJ1-4 | TRBV9 | TRBD1 | CASSAGTGYEKLFF | TGTGCCAGCAGCGCCGGGACAGGGTATGAAAAACTGTTTTTT
NA | TRBJ2-1 | TRBV6-1 | NA | CASSSSVNEQFF | TGTGCCAGCAGTTCATCGGTCAATGAGCAGTTCTTC
NA | TRBJ1-1 | TRBV28 | TRBD1 | CASSLSAGGTEAFF | TGTGCCAGCAGTTTATCCGCAGGGGGCACTGAAGCTTTCTTT
NA | TRBJ2-2 | TRBV6-1 | NA | CASSEDSRGSSPAGELFF | TGTGCCAGCAGTGAAGATAGCAGGGGCTCCTCGCCGGCCGGGGAGCTGTTTTTT
NA | TRBJ2-7 | TRBV5-1 | TRBD2 | CASSLALAGEYEQYF | TGCGCCAGCAGCTTGGCCCTAGCGGGGGAATACGAGCAGTACTTC
few | TRBJ1-5 | TRBV6-1 | NA | CASSERGFQPQHF | TGTGCCAGCAGTGAGCGGGGGTTTCAGCCCCAGCATTTT
NA | TRBJ2-5 | TRBV11-2 | TRBD1 | CASSLGDRGGETQYF | TGTGCCAGCAGCCTCGGGGACAGGGGGGGCGAGACCCAGTACTTC
once | TRBJ2-1 | TRBV13 | TRBD2 | CASSLGASGTSYNEQFF | TGTGCCAGCAGCTTAGGGGCTAGCGGGACCTCCTACAATGAGCAGTTCTTC
NA | TRBJ1-6 | TRBV9 | NA | CASSAKGGVNSPLHF | TGTGCCAGCAGCGCCAAAGGGGGGGTTAATTCACCCCTCCACTTT
NA | TRBJ2-1 | TRBV27 | NA | CASSHGPPGRGEQFF | TGTGCCAGCAGTCACGGCCCACCTGGGCGGGGTGAGCAGTTCTTC
NA | TRBJ1-2 | TRBV9 | NA | CASSVEGGGYTF | TGTGCCAGCAGCGTAGAGGGAGGCGGCTACACCTTC
NA | TRBJ1-2 | TRBV23-1 | NA | CASSRPLGPNYGYTF | TGCGCCAGCAGTAGACCTTTGGGGCCAAACTATGGCTACACCTTC
NA | TRBJ1-5 | TRBV28 | TRBD1 | CASSLPGGRNQPQHF | TGTGCCAGCAGTTTGCCAGGGGGCCGCAATCAGCCCCAGCATTTT
once | TRBJ1-2 | TRBV28 | NA | CASSLAPAGAGYTF | TGTGCCAGCAGTTTAGCCCCGGCAGGGGCCGGCTACACCTTC
NA | TRBJ1-2 | TRBV28 | NA | CASSFVRGTYGYTF | TGTGCCAGCAGTTTCGTCCGGGGGACCTATGGCTACACCTTC
NA | TRBJ1-4 | TRBV6-1 | TRBD1 | CASSGGTAGGNEKLFF | TGTGCCAGCAGTGGGGGAACGGCAGGGGGTAATGAAAAACTGTTTTTT
few | TRBJ2-7 | TRBV7-7 | NA | CASSLGTHGEQYF | TGTGCCAGCAGCTTAGGGACTCACGGAGAGCAGTACTTC
NA | TRBJ2-1 | TRBV12-5 | NA | CASGSGGGNEQFF | TGTGCTAGTGGTTCTGGTGGGGGGAACGAGCAGTTCTTC
NA | TRBJ2-2 | TRBV9 | NA | CASSVAVRAGELFF | TGTGCCAGCAGCGTAGCTGTCAGGGCCGGGGAGCTGTTTTTT
NA | TRBJ2-4 | TRBV28 | NA | CASRQTGRISRTAKNIQYF | TGTGCCAGCAGACAGACCGGGAGAATTAGCCGAACAGCCAAAAACATTCAGTACTTC
NA | TRBJ2-3 | TRBV20-1 | TRBD1 | CSAQGTDTQYF | TGCAGTGCACAGGGGACAGATACGCAGTATTTT
NA | TRBJ1-1 | TRBV20-1 | NA | CSLVSWIEAFF | TGCAGCCTAGTCAGCTGGATTGAAGCTTTCTTT
NA | TRBJ2-7 | TRBV27 | NA | CASSLSPGPSYEQYF | TGTGCCAGCAGTTTATCCCCAGGGCCCTCCTACGAGCAGTACTTC
NA | TRBJ2-3 | TRBV27 | NA | CASSKQERSTDTQYF | TGTGCCAGCAGTAAACAGGAGCGAAGCACAGATACGCAGTATTTT
NA | TRBJ2-6 | TRBV19 | NA | CASTGFSGANVLTF | TGTGCCAGTACGGGGTTCTCTGGGGCCAACGTCCTGACTTTC
NA | TRBJ1-1 | TRBV5-1 | NA | CASSLRGGSPNTEAFF | TGCGCCAGCAGCTTGCGGGGGGGCAGCCCGAACACTGAAGCTTTCTTT
few | TRBJ1-1 | TRBV20-1 | TRBD1 | CSAREDREAFF | TGCAGTGCTAGAGAGGACAGGGAAGCTTTCTTT
NA | TRBJ2-7 | TRBV30 | TRBD2 | CAWSVGKTSRYSYEQYF | TGTGCCTGGAGTGTCGGGAAGACTAGCCGTTACTCCTACGAGCAGTACTTC
once | TRBJ2-7 | TRBV6-6 | TRBD2 | CASRGAGSSYEQYF | TGTGCCAGCAGGGGAGCGGGATCCTCCTACGAGCAGTACTTC
NA | TRBJ2-3 | TRBV15 | TRBD2 | CATSGGRLAGVSDTQYF | TGTGCCACCAGCGGAGGAAGACTAGCGGGGGTGTCAGATACGCAGTATTTT
NA | TRBJ2-2 | TRBV5-1 | TRBD2 | CASSLVASGLNTGELFF | TGCGCCAGCAGCTTGGTGGCTAGCGGGCTGAACACCGGGGAGCTGTTTTTT
NA | TRBJ1-2 | TRBV7-9 | NA | CASRPTEVNGYTF | TGTGCCAGCAGGCCGACAGAGGTCAATGGCTACACCTTC
NA | TRBJ2-1 | TRBV7-3 | NA | CASSLIAGVEQFF | TGTGCCAGCAGCTTAATAGCCGGTGTTGAGCAGTTCTTC
NA | TRBJ1-2 | TRBV6-5 | NA | CASSYSLGGGYTF | TGTGCCAGCAGTTACTCCTTGGGGGGAGGCTACACCTTC
NA | TRBJ2-5 | TRBV5-1 | NA | CASSLFQDYQETQYF | TGCGCCAGCAGCTTGTTTCAGGATTATCAAGAGACCCAGTACTTC